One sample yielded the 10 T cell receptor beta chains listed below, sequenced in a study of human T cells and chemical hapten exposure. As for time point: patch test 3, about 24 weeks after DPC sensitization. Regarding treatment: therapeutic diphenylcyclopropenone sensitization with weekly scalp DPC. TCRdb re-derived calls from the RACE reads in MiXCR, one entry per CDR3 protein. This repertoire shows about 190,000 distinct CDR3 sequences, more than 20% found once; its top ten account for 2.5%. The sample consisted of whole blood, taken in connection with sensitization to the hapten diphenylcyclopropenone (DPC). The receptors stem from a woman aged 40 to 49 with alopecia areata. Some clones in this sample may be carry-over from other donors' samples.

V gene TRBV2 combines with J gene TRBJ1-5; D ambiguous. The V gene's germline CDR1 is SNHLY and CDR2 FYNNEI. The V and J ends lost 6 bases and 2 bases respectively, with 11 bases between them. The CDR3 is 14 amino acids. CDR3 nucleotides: TGTGCCAGCAGAGGCGGGTTGCGCAATCAGCCCCAGCATTTT. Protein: CASRGGLRNQPQHF.

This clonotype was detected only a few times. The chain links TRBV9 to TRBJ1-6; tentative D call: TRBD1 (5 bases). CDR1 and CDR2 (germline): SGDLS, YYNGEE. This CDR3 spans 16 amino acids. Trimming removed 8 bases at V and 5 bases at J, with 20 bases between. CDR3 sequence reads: CASQGGATANNSPLHF. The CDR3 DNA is TGTGCCAGTCAGGGTGGGGCGACGGCGAATAATTCACCCCTCCACTTT.

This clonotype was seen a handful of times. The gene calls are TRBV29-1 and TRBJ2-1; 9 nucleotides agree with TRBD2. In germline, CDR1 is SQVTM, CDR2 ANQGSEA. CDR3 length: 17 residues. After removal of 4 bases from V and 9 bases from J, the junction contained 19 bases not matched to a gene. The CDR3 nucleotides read TGCAGCGTTGGGCAGATGCAAAGCGGGAGGCGTGGGACTGAGCAGTTCTTC. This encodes CSVGQMQSGRRGTEQFF.

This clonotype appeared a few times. CDR3 sequence: CASSLISGQLNNEQFF. The CDR3 nucleotides are TGCGCCAGCAGCTTGATTTCGGGACAGTTAAACAATGAGCAGTTCTTC. The gene calls are TRBV5-1 and TRBJ2-1; 7 bases are a match to TRBD1. The V gene's germline CDR1 is SGHRS and CDR2 YFSETQ. The ends lost 1 base at V and 5 bases at J; junction bases unmatched: 9. This CDR3 contains 16 residues. Based on the CDR3 plus reference TRBV5-1 and TRBJ2-1, the full variable domain is KAGVTQTPRYLIKTRGQQVTLSCSPISGHRSVSWYQQTPGQGLQFLFEYFSETQRNKGNFPGRFSGRQFSNSRSEMNVSTLELGDSALYLCASSLISGQLNNEQFFGPGTRLTVL.

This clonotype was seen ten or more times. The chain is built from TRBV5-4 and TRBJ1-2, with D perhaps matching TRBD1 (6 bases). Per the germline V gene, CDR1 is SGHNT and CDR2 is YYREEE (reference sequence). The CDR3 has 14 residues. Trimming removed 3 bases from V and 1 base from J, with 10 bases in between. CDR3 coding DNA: TGTGCCAGCAGCTGGACAGAGATTAACTATGGCTACACCTTC. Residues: CASSWTEINYGYTF.

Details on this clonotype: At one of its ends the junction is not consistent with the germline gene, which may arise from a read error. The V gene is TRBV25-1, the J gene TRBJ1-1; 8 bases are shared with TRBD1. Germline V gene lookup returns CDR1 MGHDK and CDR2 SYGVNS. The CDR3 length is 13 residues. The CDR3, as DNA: TGTGCCAGCAGTGAATCCGGGACAGGCAAAACCCATTTT. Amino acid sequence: CASSESGTGKTHF.

The CDR3 DNA follows: TGTGCCAGCAGCTTATTTGGGGGGGGGAACACTGAAGCTTTCTTT. Protein sequence: CASSLFGGGNTEAFF. The chain links TRBV7-3 to TRBJ1-1; tentatively, D is TRBD1 (5 bases). Germline-derived CDR1 and CDR2 are SGHTA and FQGTGA. The CDR3 totals 15 residues. V was pared by 2 bases and J by 1 base, with 11 bases between.

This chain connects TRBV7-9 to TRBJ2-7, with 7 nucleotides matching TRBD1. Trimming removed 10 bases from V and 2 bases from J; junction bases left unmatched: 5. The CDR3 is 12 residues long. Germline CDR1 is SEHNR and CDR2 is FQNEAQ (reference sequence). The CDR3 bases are TGTGCCACCCGGGACAGCCCCTACGAGCAGTACTTC. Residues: CATRDSPYEQYF. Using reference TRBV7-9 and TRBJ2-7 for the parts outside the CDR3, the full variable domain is DTGVSQNPRHKITKRGQNVTFRCDPISEHNRLYWYRQTLGQGPEFLTYFQNEAQLEKSRLLSDRFSAERPKGSFSTLEIQRTEQGDSAMYLCATRDSPYEQYFGPGTRLTVT.

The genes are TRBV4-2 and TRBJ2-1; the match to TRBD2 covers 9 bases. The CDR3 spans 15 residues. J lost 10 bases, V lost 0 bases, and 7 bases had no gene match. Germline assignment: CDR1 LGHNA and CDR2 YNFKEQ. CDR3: CASSQDEAGGREQFF. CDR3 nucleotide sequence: TGTGCCAGCAGCCAAGATGAGGCGGGGGGGCGCGAGCAGTTCTTC.

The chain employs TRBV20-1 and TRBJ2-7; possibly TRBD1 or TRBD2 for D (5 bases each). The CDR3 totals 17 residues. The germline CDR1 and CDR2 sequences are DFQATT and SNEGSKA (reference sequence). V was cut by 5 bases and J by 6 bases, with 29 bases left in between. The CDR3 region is CSASALAPGTTGGEQYF. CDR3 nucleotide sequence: TGCAGTGCTTCTGCCCTCGCCCCCGGGACGACTGGTGGCGAGCAGTACTTC.